Listed here are 19 T cell receptor beta chains from one sample, sequenced in a study of T cells in Graves' hyperthyroidism and ophthalmopathy. Using RNA transcripts as the source, TCR beta CDR3 regions were amplified. During a first-round RT-PCR of the TCR CDR3, the HTBI primer set was used. TCRdb re-called the multiplex PCR reads with MiXCR, one entry per CDR3 protein. The sample lists 250,000 to 300,000 distinct CDR3 sequences; roughly a fifth were seen once. Sequences were obtained from blood. Every receptor here comes from a man aged 45-60 years with Graves' ophthalmopathy.

The chain carries TRBV10-3 and TRBJ1-1; D ambiguous. Trimming shortened V by 2 bases and J by 7 bases, and 11 bases separated the two germline ends. CDR1 is ENHRY, CDR2 SYGVKD, per germline. The CDR3 runs 13 residues. CDR3 DNA sequence: TGTGCCATCAGTGAGGGAGGGTTGGGTGAAGCTTTCTTT. It yields the protein CAISEGGLGEAFF.

This clonotype was counted between two and nine times. The rearrangement joins TRBV7-6 to TRBJ2-5, with 7 bases lining up with TRBD1. The CDR3 is 15 amino acids. V was pared by 1 base and J by 4 bases, with 6 bases of the junction left unmatched. Germline lookup yields CDR1 SGHVS and CDR2 FNYEAQ. The CDR3, as DNA: TGTGCCAGCAGCTTAGAAGCAGGGGGAGTAGAGACCCAGTACTTC. It yields the protein CASSLEAGGVETQYF.

The chain carries TRBV9 and TRBJ2-1; D possibly matches TRBD1 or TRBD2 (5 bases each). Germline V lookup: CDR1 SGDLS, CDR2 YYNGEE. V was trimmed by 2 bases and J by 5 bases, leaving 8 bases between them. This CDR3 contains 13 residues. This CDR3 is CASSVGRNNEQFF. The CDR3 DNA reads TGTGCCAGCAGCGTGGGACGTAACAATGAGCAGTTCTTC.

This clonotype was picked up many times. V and J are TRBV28 and TRBJ2-3, with D unresolved. V lost 1 base and J lost 2, with 7 bases in between. Germline V gene data show CDR1 as MDHEN and CDR2 as SYDVKM. The CDR3 is 14 residues long. In nucleotides, the CDR3 is TGTGCCAGCAGTTTATCACAGAACACAGATACGCAGTATTTT. It specifies CASSLSQNTDTQYF. Variable domain in full (rest from reference TRBV28 and TRBJ2-3): DVKVTQSSRYLVKRTGEKVFLECVQDMDHENMFWYRQDPGLGLRLIYFSYDVKMKEKGDIPEGYSVSREKKERFSLILESASTNQTSMYLCASSLSQNTDTQYFGPGTRLTVL.

This clonotype showed up many times. The chain is built from TRBV6-1 and TRBJ2-2; 8 bases align to TRBD1. Germline loops: CDR1 MNHNS, CDR2 SASEGT. Losses at the gene ends were 11 bases for V and 3 bases for J; bases not matched to a gene: 8. This CDR3 has 14 residues. CDR3 coding DNA: TGTGCCGGACGAACGGGACAGGACACCGGGGAGCTGTTTTTT. This gives the protein CAGRTGQDTGELFF.

This clonotype has ten or more counts. The gene calls are TRBV7-3 and TRBJ2-1; the D call may be TRBD1 or TRBD2 (5 bases each). The V and J ends lost 5 bases and 3 bases respectively, with 14 bases between them. From germline, CDR1 is SGHTA and CDR2 FQGTGA. The length of the CDR3 is 15 residues. CDR3: CASSVGVGSYNEQFF. CDR3 nucleotide sequence: TGTGCCAGCAGCGTGGGGGTTGGGAGCTACAATGAGCAGTTCTTC.

This clonotype was observed at least ten times. The chain is built from TRBV3-1 and TRBJ1-5; D might be TRBD1 (6 bases). V was shortened by 1 base and J by 6 bases, with 13 bases between the two germline ends. The CDR3 length is 15 residues. Germline lookup yields CDR1 LGHDT and CDR2 YNNKEL (reference sequence). The CDR3 spells CASSQGNRVTQPQHF. The CDR3 DNA sequence: TGTGCCAGCAGCCAAGGGAACAGGGTAACTCAGCCCCAGCATTTT.

This clonotype was seen only a few times. The rearrangement uses TRBV6-2 or TRBV6-3 and TRBJ2-1, with D possibly being TRBD2 (5 bases). The CDR3 runs 13 residues. The germline V gene encodes CDR1 MNHEY and CDR2 SVGEGT. With 7 bases removed from V and 1 base from J, the gap between germline ends came to 8 bases. The CDR3 DNA reads as TGTGCCAGCACGGGAAGGTCCTACAATGAGCAGTTCTTC. This encodes CASTGRSYNEQFF.

This clonotype has at least ten counts. This sequence joins TRBV20-1 and TRBJ2-5, with a weak D call TRBD2 (5 bases). V was shortened by 6 bases and J by 5 bases, with 13 bases between the two germline ends. CDR3 length: 12 residues. The germline V gene encodes CDR1 DFQATT and CDR2 SNEGSKA (reference sequence). This chain's CDR3 is CSASQEVETQYF. The CDR3 DNA is TGCAGTGCCTCCCAGGAGGTGGAGACCCAGTACTTC.

In this sample, this clonotype turned up many times. The chain recombines TRBV3-1 with TRBJ2-4, with 9 positions matching TRBD1. Germline-derived CDR1 and CDR2 are LGHDT and YNNKEL (reference sequence). This CDR3 region has 15 residues. V lost 4 bases and J lost 5; bases outside the gene matches: 6. CDR3 in amino acids: CASSRKTGGENIQYF. The CDR3 DNA is TGTGCCAGCAGCCGAAAAACAGGGGGCGAAAACATTCAGTACTTC.

The chain is built from TRBV5-5 and TRBJ2-2, with D possibly TRBD2 on 6 matching bases. Germline V gene lookup returns CDR1 SGHKS and CDR2 YYEKEE (reference sequence). Trimming cost V 4 bases and J 1 base, with 8 bases left between them. The CDR3 contains 14 residues. The CDR3: CASSRELNTGELFF. The CDR3 DNA reads as TGTGCCAGCAGCCGGGAGTTGAACACCGGGGAGCTGTTTTTT. The entire variable domain, with the rest obtained from reference TRBV5-5 and TRBJ2-2, is as follows: DAGVTQSPTHLIKTRGQQVTLRCSPISGHKSVSWYQQVLGQGPQFIFQYYEKEERGRGNFPDRFSARQFPNYSSELNVNALLLGDSALYLCASSRELNTGELFFGEGSRLTVL.

This chain connects TRBV6-9 to TRBJ1-2; 8 bases are a match to TRBD1. CDR1 and CDR2 from the germline V gene are MNHGY and SVAAGI. With V trimmed by 4 bases and J by 12 bases, 7 bases remained unmatched. The CDR3 totals 12 residues. CDR3 DNA: TGTGCCAGCAGTTTCGTGACAGGGGAGGACACCTTC. This sequence encodes CASSFVTGEDTF.

The chain has TRBV20-1 and TRBJ2-3; D gene ambiguous. The CDR3 length is 16 residues. The germline V and J ends were trimmed by 1 base and 0 bases, with 14 bases remaining between them. Germline V lookup: CDR1 DFQATT, CDR2 SNEGSKA (reference sequence). The CDR3 is CSARGPGRTSTDTQYF. DNA of the CDR3: TGCAGTGCTAGAGGTCCGGGCAGAACTAGCACAGATACGCAGTATTTT.

Concerning this clonotype itself: A single base separates this from a much larger clone, so it may be a read error. This rearrangement joins TRBV27 to TRBJ2-3; TRBD1 is a possible D gene (5 bases). Germline assignment: CDR1 MNHEY and CDR2 SMNVEV (reference sequence). Trimming took off 5 bases at V and 5 bases at J, with 17 bases between the two ends. CDR3 length: 15 amino acids. CDR3 in amino acids: CASSPQGRTIDTQYF. The CDR3 DNA is TGTGCCAGCAGTCCCCAGGGCAGGACCATAGATACGCAGTATTTT.

In this sample, this clonotype turned up many times. The rearrangement uses TRBV2 and TRBJ1-5, with D perhaps matching TRBD1 (5 bases). The CDR3 totals 14 residues. CDR1 SNHLY and CDR2 FYNNEI come from the germline V gene. Trimming shortened V by 1 base and J by 4 bases, and 8 bases separated the two germline ends. In DNA, the CDR3 is TGTGCCAGCAGTGAAGAGGGGTTGAATCAGCCCCAGCATTTT. Translation: CASSEEGLNQPQHF.

This clonotype came up many times. The rearrangement links TRBV28 to TRBJ2-1, with TRBD2 as a possible D gene (6 bases). Trimming shortened V by 4 bases and J by 0 bases, and 10 bases separated the two germline ends. The CDR3 is made up of 15 amino acids. Germline V gene data show CDR1 as MDHEN and CDR2 as SYDVKM. The CDR3 DNA follows: TGTGCCAGCAGTTGGGACTTCCTCTCCTACAATGAGCAGTTCTTC. This encodes CASSWDFLSYNEQFF.

The V call is TRBV7-9, the J call TRBJ1-2; 7 bases are shared with TRBD1. This CDR3 spans 16 amino acids. The germline V gene has CDR1 SEHNR and CDR2 FQNEAQ (reference sequence). The ends lost 3 bases at V and 2 bases at J; junction bases unmatched: 9. The CDR3 sequence is CASSLTTGVGNYGYTF. CDR3 DNA: TGTGCCAGCAGCTTGACAACAGGGGTAGGAAACTATGGCTACACCTTC.

This clonotype was seen many times. This rearrangement joins TRBV5-6 to TRBJ2-3; D is perhaps TRBD2 (5 bases). Germline-derived CDR1 and CDR2 are SGHDT and YYEEEE. The CDR3 spans 16 residues. V was shortened by 3 bases and J by 1 base, with 15 bases between the two germline ends. CDR3 in amino acids: CASSSPGESGTDTQYF. The CDR3 DNA is TGTGCCAGCAGCTCCCCCGGGGAGTCGGGCACAGATACGCAGTATTTT.

This clonotype turned up a few times. The gene calls are TRBV7-3 and TRBJ2-1; TRBD2 agrees at 7 bases. The CDR3 sequence is 15 residues long. CDR1 is SGHTA and CDR2 is FQGTGA in the germline V gene. V was clipped by 5 bases and J by 6 bases; unmatched bases: 10. The CDR3 here is CASSPGGSGSNEQFF. The CDR3 bases are TGTGCCAGCAGCCCGGGAGGTAGCGGGTCCAATGAGCAGTTCTTC.